The next 31 T cell receptor beta chains were all read from a single sample in a study of OX40 agonist ivuxolimab in advanced cancers. TCRdb's table, derived via immunoSEQ multiplex PCR, lists solely in-frame clones and lacks some. This table holds more than 55,000 clones, 85% to 90% found once. Sequences were derived from CD4+ or CD8+ T cells sorted from blood, sampled in a trial of the OX40 agonist ivuxolimab. These receptors all come from an adult with an advanced solid tumor such as melanoma, head and neck, liver or kidney cancer.

The chain joins TRBV7-2 to TRBJ1-3, with unresolved D. The V gene's germline CDR1 is SGHTA and CDR2 FQGNSA. The CDR3 is 16 amino acids. V was clipped by 5 bases and J by 0 bases, with 14 bases between them. As DNA, the CDR3 is TGTGCCAGCAGCCCTACAGCCCGGTCCTCTGGAAACACCATATATTTT. Translated: CASSPTARSSGNTIYF.

The chain couples TRBV7-2 to TRBJ2-7, with D perhaps TRBD1 or TRBD2 (5 bases each). The CDR3 runs 15 residues. Germline V gene sequence: CDR1 SGHTA, CDR2 FQGNSA. V lost 1 base and J 6 bases, leaving 16 bases between the germline ends. CDR3 in amino acids: CASSLGRSGTLEQYF. The CDR3 coding sequence is TGTGCCAGCAGCTTAGGTCGGTCAGGGACCCTCGAGCAGTACTTC.

J is TRBJ1-2 and V is TRBV30, with D uncertain. V shed 6 bases and J shed 3 bases, with 8 bases lying between them. There are 11 residues in the CDR3. Germline-derived CDR1 and CDR2 are GTSNPN and SVGIG (reference sequence). Here the CDR3 DNA reads TGTGCCTGTGCAGCATACTATGGCTACACCTTC. Translated: CACAAYYGYTF.

The table lists this clone with a few counts. This same CDR3 is encoded by further DNA sequences in the sample. The CDR3 region has the DNA TGTGCCAGCAGCTTAGGTCGGCGTTGGGCAATGGATGGCTACACCTTC. It specifies CASSLGRRWAMDGYTF. The chain links TRBV7-8 to TRBJ1-2; no definite D call. There are 16 residues in the CDR3. Trimming removed 1 base from V and 6 bases from J, with 18 bases in between. Germline-derived CDR1 and CDR2 are SGHVS and FQNEAQ.

CDR3 sequence reads: CASSLDPGNTEAFF. CDR3 DNA: TGCGCCAGCAGCTTGGATCCGGGAAACACTGAAGCTTTCTTT. V usage is TRBV5-1 and J usage is TRBJ1-1; D gene unclear. The CDR3 has 14 residues. Germline V CDR1 and CDR2: SGHRS, YFSETQ. Trimming took 0 bases from V and 2 from J, leaving 8 bases between them.

The chain is built from TRBV25-1 and TRBJ2-2; D is perhaps TRBD2 (6 bases). This CDR3 has 16 amino acids. Trimming took 3 bases from V and 8 from J, leaving 19 bases between them. Germline loops: CDR1 MGHDK, CDR2 SYGVNS. The CDR3 is CASSDQYRGSKGELFF. The CDR3 DNA reads as TGTGCCAGCAGTGACCAATATCGGGGGTCAAAGGGGGAGCTGTTTTTT. Combining the CDR3 with reference TRBV25-1 and TRBJ2-2 gives the whole variable domain EADIYQTPRYLVIGTGKKITLECSQTMGHDKMYWYQQDPGMELHLIHYSYGVNSTEKGDLSSESTVSRIRTEHFPLTLESARPSHTSQYLCASSDQYRGSKGELFFGEGSRLTVL.

This chain connects TRBV19 to TRBJ2-7; possibly TRBD1 for D (5 bases). The DNA end favors TRBJ2-1, so the J call may be wrong. This CDR3 is 14 amino acids long. CDR1 is LNHDA and CDR2 is SQIVND in the germline V gene (reference sequence). DNA of the CDR3: TGTGCCAGTAGTATTGGGGCATCTTTTGATGAGCAGTTCTTC. Its translation: CASSIGASFDEQFF.

The gene calls are TRBV20-1 and TRBJ1-3; D ambiguous. The CDR3 has 11 residues. The V end lost 5 bases, the J end lost 3 bases, and 5 bases lay between the germline ends. CDR1 DFQATT and CDR2 SNEGSKA come from the germline V gene (reference sequence). The CDR3 loop reads CSAYIGNTIYF. DNA for the CDR3: TGCAGTGCTTACATTGGAAACACCATATATTTT.

The J gene is TRBJ2-5, the V gene TRBV4-1; 14 bases align to TRBD2. Germline loops: CDR1 MGHRA, CDR2 YSYEKL. V gave up 1 base and J gave up 2 bases; unmatched junction bases: 0. The CDR3 has 16 residues. CDR3 amino acids: CASSQGLAGGQETQYF. CDR3 DNA: TGCGCCAGCAGCCAAGGACTAGCGGGGGGGCAAGAGACCCAGTACTTC.

This clone was recorded once. The genes are TRBV11-3 and TRBJ2-1; D is tentatively TRBD1 or TRBD2 (5 bases each). The CDR3 has 15 residues. V lost 3 bases to trimming and J lost 1 base, with 10 bases between them. CDR1 and CDR2 from the germline V gene are SGHNT and YENEEA. The CDR3 coding sequence is TGTGCCAGCAGCTTTCAGGGACCATCCTACAATGAGCAGTTCTTC. It is translated as CASSFQGPSYNEQFF.

V gene TRBV19 combines with J gene TRBJ2-3; a possible D gene is TRBD1 (7 bases). The CDR3 sequence is 16 residues long. Germline CDR1 and CDR2: LNHDA and SQIVND (reference sequence). The V gene lost 5 bases and the J gene lost 2 bases, with 17 bases spanning the gap. This CDR3 is CASSSRTGGHTDTQYF. CDR3 coding DNA: TGTGCCAGTAGTTCAAGGACAGGAGGGCACACAGATACGCAGTATTTT. The full variable domain, rest sourced from reference TRBV19 and TRBJ2-3, is DGGITQSPKYLFRKEGQNVTLSCEQNLNHDAMYWYRQDPGQGLRLIYYSQIVNDFQKGDIAEGYSVSREKKESFPLTVTSAQKNPTAFYLCASSSRTGGHTDTQYFGPGTRLTVL.

The chain carries TRBV25-1 and TRBJ1-1, with D maybe TRBD1 (5 bases). Trimming took off 7 bases at V and 5 bases at J, with 11 bases between the two ends. The CDR3 loop spans 12 amino acids. Germline CDR1 reads MGHDK; CDR2 reads SYGVNS. The CDR3 loop reads CASTGRGTEAFF. In nucleotides, the CDR3 is TGTGCCAGCACAGGACGGGGGACTGAAGCTTTCTTT. Based on the CDR3 plus reference TRBV25-1 and TRBJ1-1, the full variable domain is EADIYQTPRYLVIGTGKKITLECSQTMGHDKMYWYQQDPGMELHLIHYSYGVNSTEKGDLSSESTVSRIRTEHFPLTLESARPSHTSQYLCASTGRGTEAFFGQGTRLTVV.

The chain combines TRBV2 with TRBJ1-2, with 7 bases aligning to TRBD1. Germline CDR1 and CDR2: SNHLY and FYNNEI. The CDR3 has 13 residues. V dropped 5 bases and J dropped 8; count of bases not matched to a gene: 8. The CDR3 loop is CASSRQGEDGYTF. The CDR3 DNA follows: TGTGCCAGCAGTCGACAGGGAGAGGACGGCTACACCTTC.

The chain carries TRBV6-5 and TRBJ1-5, with D perhaps matching TRBD1 (5 bases). Trimming shortened V by 8 bases and J by 4 bases, and 9 bases separated the two germline ends. The CDR3 totals 12 residues. Germline lookup yields CDR1 MNHEY and CDR2 SVGAGI. DNA of the CDR3: TGTGCCAGCTGGGACGGGAATCAGCCCCAGCATTTT. This codes for CASWDGNQPQHF.

The chain uses TRBV25-1 and TRBJ1-2; a weak D match, TRBD1 (6 bases). Trimming shortened V by 4 bases and J by 3 bases, and 15 bases separated the two germline ends. The length of the CDR3 is 15 residues. Germline CDR1 and CDR2: MGHDK and SYGVNS. The CDR3 region has the DNA TGTGCCAGCAGTGCAGCGGGGGCGGGGGACTATGGCTACACCTTC. Protein: CASSAAGAGDYGYTF.

The chain combines TRBV9 with TRBJ2-3; 11 positions agree with TRBD2. With 3 bases clipped from V and 8 bases from J, the junction kept 8 bases outside the gene matches. Germline V gene sequence: CDR1 SGDLS, CDR2 YYNGEE. The CDR3 is made up of 15 amino acids. CDR3 region: CASSDGTSGITTQYF. In DNA form, the CDR3 reads TGTGCCAGCAGCGACGGGACTAGCGGTATCACTACGCAGTATTTT.

This clone was picked up a small number of times. The J gene is TRBJ1-2, the V gene TRBV14; 11 bases align to TRBD1. Germline-derived CDR1 and CDR2 are SGHDN and FVKESK. V was pared by 4 bases and J by 7 bases, with 5 bases of the junction left unmatched. The CDR3 is 14 amino acids. Here the CDR3 reads CASSPGQGARGYTF. The CDR3 coding sequence is TGTGCCAGCAGCCCCGGACAGGGGGCGCGTGGCTACACCTTC. Full variable domain (rest looked up from reference TRBV14 and TRBJ1-2): EAGVTQFPSHSVIEKGQTVTLRCDPISGHDNLYWYRRVMGKEIKFLLHFVKESKQDESGMPNNRFLAERTGGTYSTLKVQPAELEDSGVYFCASSPGQGARGYTFGSGTRLTVV.

The chain carries TRBV7-6 and TRBJ2-7, with D tentatively TRBD1 (5 bases). V was trimmed by 2 bases and J by 3 bases, leaving 17 bases between them. The CDR3 consists of 16 residues. The germline V gene encodes CDR1 SGHVS and CDR2 FNYEAQ. The CDR3 DNA sequence: TGTGCCAGCAGCTTACGAGGAAGGGGTCAGAGCTACGAGCAGTACTTC. This sequence encodes CASSLRGRGQSYEQYF.

This chain uses TRBV29-1 with TRBJ2-7; D gene ambiguous. Trimming cost V 1 base and J 4 bases, with 20 bases left between them. The V gene's germline CDR1 is SQVTM and CDR2 ANQGSEA. The CDR3 loop spans 16 amino acids. The CDR3: CSVEVGGNGPLYEQYF. CDR3 sequence (DNA): TGCAGCGTTGAAGTAGGCGGAAATGGGCCTCTATACGAGCAGTACTTC.

The J gene is TRBJ2-7, the V gene TRBV29-1; no clear D gene. The CDR3 is 11 amino acids. Trimming pared 6 bases from V and 1 base from J, leaving 7 bases between. Germline V gene sequence: CDR1 SQVTM, CDR2 ANQGSEA. CDR3 nucleotides: TGCAGCGTAGTGGTTTCCTACGAGCAGTACTTC. Translated, it gives CSVVVSYEQYF.

The chain couples TRBV4-1 to TRBJ2-2; no clear D gene. The V and J ends lost 0 bases and 1 base respectively, with 3 bases between them. The CDR3 length is 14 residues. Germline CDR1 MGHRA, CDR2 YSYEKL. The CDR3 DNA is TGCGCCAGCAGCCAAGATCGGAACACCGGGGAGCTGTTTTTT. The encoded protein is CASSQDRNTGELFF.

The chain uses TRBV6-6 and TRBJ2-7; a weak D match, TRBD2 (5 bases). Germline V gives CDR1 MNHNY, CDR2 SVGAGI (reference sequence). Trimming pared 4 bases from V and 6 bases from J, leaving 10 bases between. CDR3 length equals 12 residues. The CDR3 region is CASSSGVFEQYF. The CDR3 nucleotides read TGTGCCAGCAGTTCCGGGGTCTTCGAGCAGTACTTC.

The CDR3 reads CASRAGGGRSDTEAFF. CDR3 nucleotide sequence: TGTGCCAGCAGAGCTGGGGGGGGGAGGTCTGACACTGAAGCTTTCTTT. The chain joins TRBV28 to TRBJ1-1; D perhaps matches TRBD1 (5 bases). Looked up from germline, CDR1 is MDHEN and CDR2 is SYDVKM. The CDR3 runs to 16 residues. V gave up 6 bases and J gave up 3 bases, with 20 bases separating them.

The chain has TRBV2 and TRBJ2-3; D possibly matches TRBD1 or TRBD2 (6 bases each). CDR1 is SNHLY, CDR2 FYNNEI, per germline. This CDR3 contains 15 residues. V was pared by 4 bases and J by 7 bases, with 18 bases between. This CDR3 is CASSGGAGAKNTQYF. CDR3 DNA sequence: TGTGCCAGCAGTGGGGGGGCAGGGGCTAAGAATACGCAGTATTTT. Variable domain in full (rest from reference TRBV2 and TRBJ2-3): EPEVTQTPSHQVTQMGQEVILRCVPISNHLYFYWYRQILGQKVEFLVSFYNNEISEKSEIFDDQFSVERPDGSNFTLKIRSTKLEDSAMYFCASSGGAGAKNTQYFGPGTRLTVL.

This chain connects TRBV7-2 to TRBJ2-1, with a weak D call TRBD2 (6 bases). Germline V gene lookup returns CDR1 SGHTA and CDR2 FQGNSA. CDR3 size: 16 residues. Trimming took off 2 bases at V and 3 bases at J, with 14 bases between the two ends. The CDR3 loop reads CASSLIGGNSYNEQFF. As DNA, the CDR3 is TGTGCCAGCAGCTTAATTGGCGGGAACAGCTACAATGAGCAGTTCTTC.

J is TRBJ1-1 and V is TRBV7-9; 9 nucleotides agree with TRBD1. The CDR3 length is 13 residues. Germline V gene lookup returns CDR1 SEHNR and CDR2 FQNEAQ (reference sequence). V gave up 4 bases and J gave up 4 bases; unmatched junction bases: 1. The CDR3 reads CASSSGQGTEAFF. The CDR3 bases are TGTGCCAGCAGCTCGGGACAGGGCACTGAAGCTTTCTTT.

This clone was seen a few times. The V and J genes are TRBV6-5 and TRBJ1-5; D might be TRBD1 (6 bases). CDR1 MNHEY and CDR2 SVGAGI come from the germline V gene. This CDR3 contains 15 residues. V gave up 5 bases and J gave up 2 bases, with 13 bases separating them. For the CDR3, the DNA is TGTGCCAGCAGTACACAGGGCGGAGGCAATCAGCCCCAGCATTTT. Translating it yields CASSTQGGGNQPQHF.

J is TRBJ2-7 and V is TRBV6-5, with no clear D. The CDR3 has 16 amino acids. V dropped 2 bases and J dropped 2 bases, with 16 bases sitting between them. Germline CDR1 reads MNHEY; CDR2 reads SVGAGI. In DNA, the CDR3 is TGTGCCAGCAGTTACGGCGGCAGGAGAAGGACCTACGAGCAGTACTTC. Protein product: CASSYGGRRRTYEQYF.

This clone was seen a handful of times. This chain connects TRBV5-4 to TRBJ2-1, with D possibly matching TRBD2 (5 bases). Germline CDR1 reads SGHNT; CDR2 reads YYREEE (reference sequence). The CDR3 consists of 14 residues. Trimming shortened V by 2 bases and J by 6 bases, and 12 bases separated the two germline ends. This CDR3 is CASSFGRGSNEQFF. The CDR3 DNA sequence: TGTGCCAGCAGCTTTGGACGGGGAAGCAATGAGCAGTTCTTC.

This clone was seen a few times. This sequence joins TRBV7-3 and TRBJ1-6; D is ambiguous. The CDR3 runs to 14 residues. V lost 1 base to trimming and J lost 5 bases, with 6 bases between them. In germline, CDR1 is SGHTA, CDR2 FQGTGA. The CDR3 DNA follows: TGTGCCAGCAGCTTAAGTGGAGATAATTCACCCCTCCACTTT. This encodes CASSLSGDNSPLHF.

V and J are TRBV19 and TRBJ2-5; no clear D. V was clipped by 6 bases and J by 5 bases, with 13 bases between them. Germline V gene lookup returns CDR1 LNHDA and CDR2 SQIVND (reference sequence). The CDR3 is 13 amino acids. CDR3 bases: TGTGCCAGTAGGGAAGGCCCGCGGGAGACCCAGTACTTC. Translating it yields CASREGPRETQYF.